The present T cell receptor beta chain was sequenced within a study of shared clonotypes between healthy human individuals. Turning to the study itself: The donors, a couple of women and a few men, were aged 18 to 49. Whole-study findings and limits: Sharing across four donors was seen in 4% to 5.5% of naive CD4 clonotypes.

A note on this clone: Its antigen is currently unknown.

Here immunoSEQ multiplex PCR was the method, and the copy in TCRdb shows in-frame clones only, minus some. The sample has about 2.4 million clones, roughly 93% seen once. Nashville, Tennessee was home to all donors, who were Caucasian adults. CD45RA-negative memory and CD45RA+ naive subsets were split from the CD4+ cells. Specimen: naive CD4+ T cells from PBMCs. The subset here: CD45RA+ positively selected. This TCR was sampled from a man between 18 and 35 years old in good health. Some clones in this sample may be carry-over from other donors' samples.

The CDR3 DNA reads TGTGCCAGCGGCCGGGGCTACACCTTC. It encodes CASGRGYTF. The chain is built from TRBV6-1 and TRBJ1-2, with D hard to call. V was clipped by 8 bases and J by 8 bases, with 6 bases between them. This CDR3 spans 9 amino acids. Germline CDR1 MNHNS, CDR2 SASEGT.